The present TCR beta chain was sequenced within a study of PD-L1 blockade in urothelial cancer (dated by TCRdb to 2017 to 2019). Turning to the overall study: Every patient began therapy around 2014 and was given atezolizumab 1,200 mg intravenously every 3 weeks. Twenty-five of 29 patients were males with bladder-origin urothelial cancer, and about 65% of the roughly 30 reported a prior smoking history. Patients had an ECOG performance status of 0 or 1 and had received between 0 and 3 prior chemotherapy regimens. Blood samples were analyzed at 3 weeks after treatment start (second dose) and at 6 weeks after treatment start. A median of about 140,000 T cells and 80,000 to 95,000 unique TCRs was obtained from blood samples, and a median clonality of around 0.08 was observed. An exploratory multi-omic analysis was conducted of the somatic, immune and clinical correlates of response to PD-L1 blockade with atezolizumab in urothelial cancer. Pretreatment tumor samples, along with matched peripheral blood collected serially before and after atezolizumab treatment, underwent TCR sequencing. Durable clinical benefit was defined as a progression-free survival longer than 6 months, and TCR features were additionally tested against progression-free survival and overall survival. In the same patients, whole exome sequencing and RNA sequencing of pretreatment tumors were performed in addition to TCR sequencing. Under 10 patients achieved durable clinical benefit and 20 did not. Pretreatment blood TCR-seq was available for twenty-nine patients, at least one posttreatment blood collection was obtained for 24 patients, and tumor TCR-seq was available for 24 patients. Results and caveats for the whole study, not just this receptor: Patients with durable benefit showed greater expansion of tumor-associated TCR clones in peripheral blood 3 weeks after starting treatment (n ≈ 21, p = 0.022). Because the sample size was small (n ≈ 30) and many of the analyses were exploratory, the results are meant to be hypothesis-generating. Improved progression-free and overall survival was found to be associated with pretreatment peripheral blood TCR clonality below the median.

A total of 25 to 35 patients with locally advanced or metastatic urothelial carcinoma, treated at Memorial Sloan Kettering on a trial protocol, made up the cohort. Peripheral blood mononuclear cells were collected pretreatment and during treatment, with between 1 and 8 total time points per patient. The Qiagen DNeasy Blood extraction kit was used to purify genomic DNA from total PBMCs and from tumor samples. PBMCs were collected pretreatment and during treatment and were isolated and stored as previously described. V and J lose 0 bases and 0 bases, and a span of 18 bases separates them. The germline V gene encodes CDR1 GTSNPN and CDR2 SVGIG (reference sequence). The CDR3 holds 17 amino acids from the cysteine to the phenylalanine. Only the CDR3 region is kept as DNA, spanning 51 bases read in frame from base 1. Synthetic TCR analog templates were spiked into each PCR so that absolute template abundance could be estimated from read counts. The immunoSEQ assay was used to amplify TCRbeta CDR3 regions from genomic DNA with bias-controlled V and J gene primers. Rearranged TCRbeta segments were sequenced at approximately 20X coverage. Per the original workflow: Sequencing errors were corrected by clustering, and CDR3s were annotated against IMGT so that V, D and J genes could be assigned. Downstream analyses used only productive TCRbeta rearrangements and left out out-of-frame or stop-codon sequences. Clonality was calculated as one minus the Shannon entropy normalized by the log of the number of unique productive sequences. Clones differing between time points or between blood and tumor were identified by Fisher's exact test with Benjamini-Hochberg correction at adjusted p below 0.01. TCRdb carries this immuneACCESS record with in-frame sequences only. Its versions omit some clonotypes, under half of them owing to an unresolved V gene in the studies checked, with the rest unexplained. That table furnishes V, J and clone size, whereas the DNA furnished D and trimming. In all, the sample holds under 55,000 clones, and 75% to 90% of those were seen once. Clones ranked in the top ten supply about 6% of the sample.

Note on this clone: The antigen it recognizes is unknown. The sample holds no much larger clone one base away, and base qualities are not on file.

This chain joins TRBV30 to TRBJ2-7, with the D gene uncertain. This sequence originates from a man aged 35 to 55 with urothelial cancer. The specimen comprised PBMCs, sampled around atezolizumab (anti-PD-L1) treatment. The sequence in DNA is TGTGCCTGGAGTGTACTGCCCCAAGCGTCTAGCTCCTACGAGCAGTACTTC. Protein translation: CAWSVLPQASSSYEQYF. Joined to the reference TRBV30 and TRBJ2-7 proteins, this CDR3 gives the full variable domain: SQTIHQWPATLVQPVGSPLSLECTVEGTSNPNLYWYRQAAGRGLQLLFYSVGIGQISSEVPQNLSASRPQDRQFILSSKKLLLSDSGFYLCAWSVLPQASSSYEQYFGPGTRLTVT.